The 15 T cell receptor beta chains listed next were all sequenced from one sample in a study of blood T cell repertoires in COVID-19. TCRdb's copy holds only in-frame clones and misses some; the assay was immunoSEQ multiplex PCR. This table holds around 130,000 clones, roughly 81% found once. The specimen was peripheral blood. The receptors come from a human donor in a cohort sampled during active COVID-19.

The J gene is TRBJ2-7, the V gene TRBV2; 8 bases line up with TRBD2. Looked up from germline, CDR1 is SNHLY and CDR2 is FYNNEI. The CDR3 is 15 amino acids. The V gene end was trimmed by 8 bases and the J gene end by 6 bases; junction bases not matched to a gene: 15. CDR3 amino acids: CASSPGGAERVEQYF. As DNA, the CDR3 is TGTGCCAGCTCCCCGGGGGGGGCCGAGAGGGTCGAGCAGTACTTC. The full variable domain, in which reference TRBV2 and TRBJ2-7 provide the parts outside the CDR3, is EPEVTQTPSHQVTQMGQEVILRCVPISNHLYFYWYRQILGQKVEFLVSFYNNEISEKSEIFDDQFSVERPDGSNFTLKIRSTKLEDSAMYFCASSPGGAERVEQYFGPGTRLTVT.

The chain uses TRBV29-1 and TRBJ2-2; no definite D call. CDR1 and CDR2 from the germline V gene are SQVTM and ANQGSEA. With 3 bases removed from V and 4 bases from J, the gap between germline ends came to 12 bases. CDR3 length: 14 residues. The CDR3 loop is CSVEGWRTTGELFF. The CDR3 DNA sequence: TGCAGCGTTGAGGGCTGGCGTACCACCGGGGAGCTGTTTTTT.

The rearrangement uses TRBV30 and TRBJ2-3; 9 nucleotides line up with TRBD1. Losses at the gene ends were 8 bases for V and 4 bases for J; bases not matched to a gene: 4. The CDR3 is 12 amino acids. CDR1 GTSNPN and CDR2 SVGIG come from the germline V gene (reference sequence). CDR3 nucleotide sequence: TGTGCCCTAACAGGGGGCCCAGATACGCAGTATTTT. Amino acids: CALTGGPDTQYF.

This clone was detected a few times. The CDR3 is CASSLRGEETQYF. In DNA form, the CDR3 reads TGTGCCAGCAGCTTGAGAGGCGAAGAGACCCAGTACTTC. V usage is TRBV5-8 and J usage is TRBJ2-5, with no clear D. Looked up from germline, CDR1 is SGHTS and CDR2 is YDEGEE. The CDR3 is made up of 13 amino acids. V was pared by 1 base and J by 3 bases, with 7 bases between.

The chain employs TRBV6-5 and TRBJ1-4; D may be TRBD1 (6 bases). Trimming stripped 6 bases from V and 7 bases from J, with 15 bases between. Germline CDR1 MNHEY, CDR2 SVGAGI. There are 14 residues in the CDR3. CDR3 in DNA: TGTGCCAGCAGCATACAGGGTCTATTTGAAAAACTGTTTTTT. Its translation: CASSIQGLFEKLFF.

The chain employs TRBV2 and TRBJ2-6; no clear D. The germline V gene has CDR1 SNHLY and CDR2 FYNNEI. This CDR3 is 17 amino acids long. Trimming removed 8 bases at V and 0 bases at J, with 17 bases between. CDR3 nucleotides: TGTGCCAGCGCCTATGACACCCTCTTCTCTGGGGCCAACGTCCTGACTTTC. It yields the protein CASAYDTLFSGANVLTF.

The chain uses TRBV19 and TRBJ1-6; TRBD1 matches at 8 bases. The V and J ends lost 5 bases and 10 bases, in that order; junction bases with no gene match: 7. CDR3 length equals 14 residues. Germline V CDR1 and CDR2: LNHDA, SQIVND (reference sequence). The DNA of the CDR3 is TGTGCCAGTAGTCTCCGGGACAGGCCCTCACCCCTCCACTTT. Protein: CASSLRDRPSPLHF.

J is TRBJ1-3 and V is TRBV3-1 (or the pseudogene TRBV3-2); perhaps TRBD1 as D (5 bases). The germline gives CDR1 LGHDT, CDR2 YNNKEL (reference sequence). The CDR3 length is 16 residues. Trimming took 1 base from V and 1 from J, leaving 11 bases between them. Here the CDR3 reads CASSQGLRASGNTIYF. CDR3 DNA: TGTGCCAGCAGCCAAGGCCTCAGGGCTTCTGGAAACACCATATATTTT.

The rearrangement uses TRBV27 and TRBJ1-1, with TRBD1 matching over 7 bases. CDR3 size: 14 residues. Trimming took 6 bases from V and 2 from J; bases not matched to a gene: 6. CDR1 is MNHEY, CDR2 SMNVEV, per germline (reference sequence). The CDR3 loop is CASSSRDSNTEAFF. In nucleotides, the CDR3 is TGTGCCAGCAGCAGCCGGGACAGTAACACTGAAGCTTTCTTT.

This clone was seen only once. The chain recombines TRBV5-1 with TRBJ2-7; 8 bases match TRBD1. Germline V lookup: CDR1 SGHRS, CDR2 YFSETQ. V was pared by 4 bases and J by 2 bases, with 5 bases of the junction left unmatched. This CDR3 is 14 amino acids long. CDR3 nucleotides: TGCGCCAGCAGCCACGGACAGGGCCCCTACGAGCAGTACTTC. Residues: CASSHGQGPYEQYF.

The V and J genes are TRBV6-6 and TRBJ2-3; 11 bases agree with TRBD2. CDR1 MNHNY and CDR2 SVGAGI come from the germline V gene (reference sequence). CDR3 length: 17 residues. V lost 5 bases and J lost 2; bases outside the gene matches: 9. DNA for the CDR3: TGTGCCAGCAGTCCCTTTCTAGCGGGGGGCTACACAGATACGCAGTATTTT. As protein: CASSPFLAGGYTDTQYF.

CDR3: CAWSLTGRETQYF. Here the CDR3 DNA reads TGTGCCTGGAGTTTGACGGGGAGGGAGACCCAGTACTTC. This sequence joins TRBV30 and TRBJ2-5; the D gene is possibly TRBD2 (6 bases). V was cut by 2 bases and J by 5 bases, with 12 bases left in between. Germline-derived CDR1 and CDR2 are GTSNPN and SVGIG (reference sequence). CDR3 length: 13 amino acids.

The chain is built from TRBV19 and TRBJ2-5; TRBD2 aligns across 13 bases. Germline lookup yields CDR1 LNHDA and CDR2 SQIVND (reference sequence). The CDR3 runs to 16 residues. The V gene end was trimmed by 6 bases and the J gene end by 7 bases; junction bases not matched to a gene: 11. The CDR3 is CASRETSGGPTRTQYF. CDR3 sequence (DNA): TGTGCCAGTAGGGAGACTAGCGGGGGGCCTACGCGGACCCAGTACTTC.

This clone was counted once. V gene TRBV7-6 combines with J gene TRBJ2-3; D perhaps matches TRBD2 (6 bases). CDR3 size: 15 residues. Germline CDR1 is SGHVS and CDR2 is FNYEAQ. V lost 1 base, J lost 6 bases, and 14 bases lay in between. This chain's CDR3 is CASSLGLGSSDTQYF. CDR3 nucleotides: TGTGCCAGCAGCTTAGGACTAGGTAGTTCGGATACGCAGTATTTT.

The rearrangement joins TRBV5-4 to TRBJ1-1; 9 bases line up with TRBD1. Looked up from germline, CDR1 is SGHNT and CDR2 is YYREEE (reference sequence). Germline trimming cut 4 bases from V and 1 base from J; bases unmatched to any gene: 8. The CDR3 is 16 amino acids. CDR3 nucleotide sequence: TGTGCCAGCAGCGCGCTAACAGGGGGCGCGAACACTGAAGCTTTCTTT. Protein sequence: CASSALTGGANTEAFF.